This TCR beta chain came from a study of blood T cell repertoires in COVID-19. Study context: COVID-19 samples, acute and convalescent, were from the United States, Italy and Spain. PBMCs, B-cell-depleted T cells, or T cells provided the cDNA or gDNA that made up the material.

The V and J ends lost 6 bases and 7 bases, in that order; junction bases with no gene match: 3. This CDR3 contains 13 residues. The germline gives CDR1 SGHAT, CDR2 FQNNGV. Original handling: From reference gene primer amplification, estimates of nucleated cell counts were derived. Here immunoSEQ multiplex PCR was the method, and the copy in TCRdb shows in-frame clones only, minus some. D and trimming come from the DNA, and the V and J calls and clone size come from that table. Among 250,000 to 300,000 clones listed, around 90% were seen once. This clonotype originated in a man between 45 and 60 years old with acute or convalescent COVID-19. V usage is TRBV11-2 and J usage is TRBJ1-6, with 7 bases fitting TRBD1. The sample taken for sequencing was peripheral blood. CDR3 amino acids: CASRWGQNSPLHF. The CDR3 DNA follows: TGTGCCAGCAGGTGGGGACAGAATTCACCCCTCCACTTT.